This T cell receptor (beta chain) was found in a study of T cell responses to AZD1222 COVID-19 vaccine. Generated by immunoSEQ multiplex PCR, the TCRdb table keeps only in-frame clones and is missing some. Of about 150,000 clones in the sample, nearly 90% were seen once. The CDR3 spans 17 residues. On this clone: The target antigen is unknown.

Study-level results: Females made up more of the donors, who were largely white British, and clonal diversity may have come out too low. Recipients of two AZD1222 doses showed rising Spike-specific TCR breadth and depth.

This receptor was obtained from an adult in good health. Sequenced material: peripheral blood, taken on day 0 of AZD1222 vaccination. This rearrangement joins TRBV21-1 to TRBJ1-2; TRBD1, the D gene given by the table, was not confirmed from the DNA. TRBV21-1 is a pseudogene segment. The CDR3 is CASAPPLGTGMDYGYTF. CDR3 DNA sequence: TGTGCCAGCGCTCCTCCCCTTGGGACAGGGATGGACTATGGCTACACCTTC.